The rows below give T cell receptor beta chains drawn from one sample of a study of T cell responses to AZD1222 COVID-19 vaccine. Generated by immunoSEQ multiplex PCR, the TCRdb table keeps only in-frame clones and is missing some. Here the sample spans over 110,000 clones, 90% being singletons. Sequencing used peripheral blood, obtained 28 days after the second AZD1222 dose. The receptors here all came from an adult who received the AZD1222 COVID-19 vaccine. Each CDR3 is given with its conserved first and last residue. The order of the fields is D gene, J gene, clone size, V gene, CDR3 DNA, CDR3 protein. The D gene is left open where the match is weak. Expanded clones get a size class; other rows say once, few or many, or leave the size out.

D gene: .
J gene: TRBJ2-3
clone size: .
V gene: TRBV15
CDR3 DNA: TGTGCCACCAGCAGAGAGAATACCGGACGGGCCGCGGGTACAGATACGCAGTATTTT
CDR3 protein: CATSRENTGRAAGTDTQYF

D gene: TRBD2
J gene: TRBJ2-1
clone size: .
V gene: TRBV9
CDR3 DNA: TGTGCCAGCAGCGTAGAGGAGAGGACTAGCGTCTACAATGAGCAGTTCTTC
CDR3 protein: CASSVEERTSVYNEQFF

D gene: .
J gene: TRBJ1-5
clone size: once
V gene: TRBV7-2
CDR3 DNA: TGTGCCAGCAGCTCCGGGACCCTGAAAAACCAGCCCCAGCATTTT
CDR3 protein: CASSSGTLKNQPQHF

D gene: .
J gene: TRBJ2-1
clone size: .
V gene: TRBV7-6
CDR3 DNA: TGTGCCAGCAGCTTAGCGGGGCCTGCCTTCAATGAGCAGTTCTTC
CDR3 protein: CASSLAGPAFNEQFF

D gene: .
J gene: TRBJ1-2
clone size: .
V gene: TRBV24-1
CDR3 DNA: TGTGCCACCAGTGATGACAGCTATGGCTACACCTTC
CDR3 protein: CATSDDSYGYTF

D gene: .
J gene: TRBJ1-1
clone size: .
V gene: TRBV5-5
CDR3 DNA: TGTGCCAGCAGCTTGATCGCTGGGAATACTGAAGCTTTCTTT
CDR3 protein: CASSLIAGNTEAFF

D gene: .
J gene: TRBJ2-7
clone size: .
V gene: TRBV7-2
CDR3 DNA: TGTGCCAGCAGCTCTGGCTCACAGTACGCAGAGCAGTACTTC
CDR3 protein: CASSSGSQYAEQYF

D gene: TRBD1
J gene: TRBJ1-6
clone size: once
V gene: TRBV10-3
CDR3 DNA: TGTGCCATCAGTGAATTGGGACAGGATAATTCACCCCTCCACTTT
CDR3 protein: CAISELGQDNSPLHF

D gene: .
J gene: TRBJ1-5
clone size: .
V gene: TRBV18
CDR3 DNA: TGTGCCAGCTCACCCGCGGCTCCGGGCAGCAATCAGCCCCAGCATTTT
CDR3 protein: CASSPAAPGSNQPQHF

D gene: TRBD2
J gene: TRBJ2-1
clone size: few
V gene: TRBV28
CDR3 DNA: TGTGCCAGCCTTTCTAAAGTGGGCGGGAGGGCCCCTAGCTCCTACAATGAGCAGTTCTTC
CDR3 protein: CASLSKVGGRAPSSYNEQFF

D gene: .
J gene: TRBJ2-1
clone size: .
V gene: TRBV7-2
CDR3 DNA: TGTGCCAGCAGCTTCAAACGGAAATACAATGAGCAGTTCTTC
CDR3 protein: CASSFKRKYNEQFF

D gene: .
J gene: TRBJ1-1
clone size: .
V gene: TRBV28
CDR3 DNA: TGTGCCAGCAGGGGGGTGGCTGAAGCTTTCTTT
CDR3 protein: CASRGVAEAFF

D gene: .
J gene: TRBJ2-7
clone size: .
V gene: TRBV12-2
CDR3 DNA: TGTGCAAGTCGCTTAGCGAGAACTAGCGGAAACTACGAGCAGTACTTC
CDR3 protein: CASRLARTSGNYEQYF

D gene: .
J gene: TRBJ2-2
clone size: .
V gene: TRBV5-6
CDR3 DNA: TGTGCCAGCAGCTTGAAACGAGGCAGCCTGAACACCGGGGAGCTGTTTTTT
CDR3 protein: CASSLKRGSLNTGELFF

D gene: .
J gene: TRBJ2-2
clone size: .
V gene: TRBV11-2
CDR3 DNA: TGTGCCAGCAGCTTGTATCGTCGGGGGACCGGGGAGCTGTTTTTT
CDR3 protein: CASSLYRRGTGELFF

D gene: .
J gene: TRBJ1-1
clone size: .
V gene: TRBV5-1
CDR3 DNA: TGCGCCAGCAGCTTGGACAGCATAACTATGAACACTGAAGCTTTCTTT
CDR3 protein: CASSLDSITMNTEAFF

D gene: .
J gene: TRBJ1-3
clone size: .
V gene: TRBV21-1
CDR3 DNA: TGTGCCAGCAGCAAATCCCAGGGTGGCTCTGGAAACACCATATATTTT
CDR3 protein: CASSKSQGGSGNTIYF

D gene: TRBD1
J gene: TRBJ1-3
clone size: .
V gene: TRBV19
CDR3 DNA: TGTGCCAGTAGTAACCAACGGGACAGCTCTGGAAACACCATATATTTT
CDR3 protein: CASSNQRDSSGNTIYF

D gene: .
J gene: TRBJ2-1
clone size: few
V gene: TRBV27
CDR3 DNA: TGTGCCAGCAAGTCTATGGGTGAGCAGTTCTTC
CDR3 protein: CASKSMGEQFF

D gene: .
J gene: TRBJ1-5
clone size: .
V gene: TRBV2
CDR3 DNA: TGTGCCAGCAGTGAAAGACAAAGAAGCAATCAGCCCCAGCATTTT
CDR3 protein: CASSERQRSNQPQHF

D gene: .
J gene: TRBJ1-6
clone size: .
V gene: TRBV6-2/TRBV6-3
CDR3 DNA: TGTGCCAGCAGTTTTGGCGGTTCGGATTCACCCCTCCACTTT
CDR3 protein: CASSFGGSDSPLHF

D gene: .
J gene: TRBJ1-3
clone size: .
V gene: TRBV7-9
CDR3 DNA: TGTGCCAGCAGCTTAGCAGACTCTGGAAACACCATATATTTT
CDR3 protein: CASSLADSGNTIYF

D gene: .
J gene: TRBJ1-6
clone size: .
V gene: TRBV28
CDR3 DNA: TGTGCCAGCAGTTTAACAGGGAATTCACCCCTCCACTTT
CDR3 protein: CASSLTGNSPLHF

D gene: TRBD1
J gene: TRBJ1-2
clone size: .
V gene: TRBV7-9
CDR3 DNA: TGTGCCAGCAGCTTACGCGACAGGGACGAGGATGGCTACACCTTC
CDR3 protein: CASSLRDRDEDGYTF

D gene: TRBD1
J gene: TRBJ2-2
clone size: .
V gene: TRBV7-9
CDR3 DNA: TGTGCCAGCAGCCTCCCTTTGGGGACAGAGAACACCGGGGAGCTGTTTTTT
CDR3 protein: CASSLPLGTENTGELFF

D gene: TRBD1
J gene: TRBJ2-1
clone size: .
V gene: TRBV24-1
CDR3 DNA: TGTGCCACCAGTGAAATGACAGGGGGTGCGGGCCTAGCGGTCTACAATGAGCAGTTCTTC
CDR3 protein: CATSEMTGGAGLAVYNEQFF

D gene: .
J gene: TRBJ2-1
clone size: few
V gene: TRBV28
CDR3 DNA: TGTGCCAGCAGTTTTAATTTCGCCGATGAGCAGTTCTTC
CDR3 protein: CASSFNFADEQFF

D gene: TRBD2
J gene: TRBJ2-7
clone size: .
V gene: TRBV5-4
CDR3 DNA: TGTGCCAGCAGCTTGGGAGGGACTAGCGGGATTTACGAGCAGTACTTC
CDR3 protein: CASSLGGTSGIYEQYF

D gene: .
J gene: TRBJ2-1
clone size: .
V gene: TRBV5-5
CDR3 DNA: TGTGCCAGCAGCCCTCTTCAGGGATACAATGAGCAGTTCTTC
CDR3 protein: CASSPLQGYNEQFF

D gene: .
J gene: TRBJ1-2
clone size: once
V gene: TRBV28
CDR3 DNA: TGTGCCAGCAGTCCAGGACACAACTATGGCTACACCTTC
CDR3 protein: CASSPGHNYGYTF

D gene: .
J gene: TRBJ1-3
clone size: few
V gene: TRBV6-5
CDR3 DNA: TGTGCCAGCAGTTACAGGGGATTTGGAAACACCATATATTTT
CDR3 protein: CASSYRGFGNTIYF

D gene: .
J gene: TRBJ1-1
clone size: .
V gene: TRBV9
CDR3 DNA: TGTGCCAGCAGCGTAGGGGTAGGAGGCCAGGGCACTGAAGCTTTCTTT
CDR3 protein: CASSVGVGGQGTEAFF

D gene: .
J gene: TRBJ1-1
clone size: .
V gene: TRBV19
CDR3 DNA: TGTGCCAGTAGTACGACAACAAGATGGGACACTGAAGCTTTCTTT
CDR3 protein: CASSTTTRWDTEAFF

D gene: TRBD1
J gene: TRBJ2-1
clone size: .
V gene: TRBV7-9
CDR3 DNA: TGTGCCAGCAGCGCAGGGGGCCTTTACAATGAGCAGTTCTTC
CDR3 protein: CASSAGGLYNEQFF

D gene: .
J gene: TRBJ2-7
clone size: .
V gene: TRBV4-3
CDR3 DNA: TGCGCCAGCAGCCCTAAAACGGGGGGCGCGTACGAGCAGTACTTC
CDR3 protein: CASSPKTGGAYEQYF

D gene: .
J gene: TRBJ1-6
clone size: .
V gene: TRBV7-2
CDR3 DNA: TGTGCCAGCAGCCCCCGGACAGAAGTGCAATCACCCCTCCACTTT
CDR3 protein: CASSPRTEVQSPLHF

D gene: .
J gene: TRBJ2-7
clone size: .
V gene: TRBV5-1
CDR3 DNA: TGCGCCAGCAGCCCTCGGGAGATTCTGGCCCTTCAAAGCTCCTACGAGCAGTACTTC
CDR3 protein: CASSPREILALQSSYEQYF

D gene: .
J gene: TRBJ2-7
clone size: .
V gene: TRBV28
CDR3 DNA: TGTGCCAGCAGGACGAGCTACGAGCAGTACTTC
CDR3 protein: CASRTSYEQYF

D gene: .
J gene: TRBJ2-1
clone size: .
V gene: TRBV2
CDR3 DNA: TGTGCCAGCAGTAGAGGCTATTCGGGAGAGTTACATAGTGAGCAGTTCTTC
CDR3 protein: CASSRGYSGELHSEQFF

D gene: .
J gene: TRBJ1-4
clone size: .
V gene: TRBV11-2
CDR3 DNA: TGTGCCAGCAAATCCGCAGGGAGCGAAAAACTGTTTTTT
CDR3 protein: CASKSAGSEKLFF

D gene: TRBD2
J gene: TRBJ2-2
clone size: .
V gene: TRBV5-1
CDR3 DNA: TGCGCCAGCAGCCTGCGCGCGGGAGACACCGGGGAGCTGTTTTTT
CDR3 protein: CASSLRAGDTGELFF

D gene: TRBD2
J gene: TRBJ2-1
clone size: .
V gene: TRBV19
CDR3 DNA: TGTGCCAGTAGTAGACTAGCGGGAACCTCAGTAAGCTCCTACAATGAGCAGTTCTTC
CDR3 protein: CASSRLAGTSVSSYNEQFF

D gene: TRBD1
J gene: TRBJ1-1
clone size: .
V gene: TRBV10-3
CDR3 DNA: TGTGCCATCAGTGAGTCGGGGACAGGGCAGGGGAACACTGAAGCTTTCTTT
CDR3 protein: CAISESGTGQGNTEAFF

D gene: TRBD2
J gene: TRBJ2-2
clone size: .
V gene: TRBV18
CDR3 DNA: TGTGCCAGCTCACCGGGAGCGGGAGTTACCACCGGGGAGCTGTTTTTT
CDR3 protein: CASSPGAGVTTGELFF

D gene: .
J gene: TRBJ1-6
clone size: .
V gene: TRBV9
CDR3 DNA: TGTGCCAGCAGCGTAGATGGGGGGCGTTCCTCCCCTCTCCACTTT
CDR3 protein: CASSVDGGRSSPLHF

D gene: .
J gene: TRBJ1-3
clone size: .
V gene: TRBV5-1
CDR3 DNA: TGCGCCAGCACTACGGACGCTACTCCCGGAAACACCATATATTTT
CDR3 protein: CASTTDATPGNTIYF

D gene: TRBD1
J gene: TRBJ1-6
clone size: .
V gene: TRBV18
CDR3 DNA: TGTGCCAGCTCACCACAAGGGGGCGCGAATAATTCACCCCTCCACTTT
CDR3 protein: CASSPQGGANNSPLHF

D gene: TRBD2
J gene: TRBJ2-3
clone size: .
V gene: TRBV5-1
CDR3 DNA: TGCGCCAGCAGCTGGGGACTAGCGGGGCCCGCTGATACGCAGTATTTT
CDR3 protein: CASSWGLAGPADTQYF

D gene: .
J gene: TRBJ2-3
clone size: .
V gene: TRBV4-2
CDR3 DNA: TGTGCCAGCAGCCAGCAGGAGGGCCGCGCAGATACGCAGTATTTT
CDR3 protein: CASSQQEGRADTQYF

D gene: .
J gene: TRBJ1-4
clone size: .
V gene: TRBV5-4
CDR3 DNA: TGTGCCAGCAGCATGGGGGGGGCTAGAACTAATGAAAAACTGTTTTTT
CDR3 protein: CASSMGGARTNEKLFF

D gene: TRBD1
J gene: TRBJ1-6
clone size: once
V gene: TRBV30
CDR3 DNA: TGTGCCTGGAAGGTAGTCCGGGACAGGATTAATTCACCCCTCCACTTT
CDR3 protein: CAWKVVRDRINSPLHF

D gene: TRBD1
J gene: TRBJ1-2
clone size: .
V gene: TRBV5-4
CDR3 DNA: TGTGCCAGCAGCTACGCCGGGACAGGGAACAACTATGGCTACACCTTC
CDR3 protein: CASSYAGTGNNYGYTF